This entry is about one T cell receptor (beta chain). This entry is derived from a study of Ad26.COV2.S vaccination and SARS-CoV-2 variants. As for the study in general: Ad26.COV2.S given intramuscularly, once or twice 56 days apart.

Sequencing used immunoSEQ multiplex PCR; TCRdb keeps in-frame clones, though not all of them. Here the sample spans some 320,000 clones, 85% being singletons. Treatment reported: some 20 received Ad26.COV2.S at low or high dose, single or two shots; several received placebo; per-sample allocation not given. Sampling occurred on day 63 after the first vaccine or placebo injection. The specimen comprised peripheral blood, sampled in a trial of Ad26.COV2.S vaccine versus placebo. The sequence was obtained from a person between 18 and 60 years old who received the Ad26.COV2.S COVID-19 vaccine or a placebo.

The CDR3 here is CASSVGRDYPSEQFF. The CDR3 coding sequence is TGTGCCAGCAGCGTAGGTCGGGACTACCCGAGCGAGCAGTTCTTC. J is TRBJ2-1 and V is TRBV9; 7 positions match TRBD2. V dropped 0 bases and J dropped 10; count of bases not matched to a gene: 10. This CDR3 contains 15 residues. The germline V gene encodes CDR1 SGDLS and CDR2 YYNGEE.